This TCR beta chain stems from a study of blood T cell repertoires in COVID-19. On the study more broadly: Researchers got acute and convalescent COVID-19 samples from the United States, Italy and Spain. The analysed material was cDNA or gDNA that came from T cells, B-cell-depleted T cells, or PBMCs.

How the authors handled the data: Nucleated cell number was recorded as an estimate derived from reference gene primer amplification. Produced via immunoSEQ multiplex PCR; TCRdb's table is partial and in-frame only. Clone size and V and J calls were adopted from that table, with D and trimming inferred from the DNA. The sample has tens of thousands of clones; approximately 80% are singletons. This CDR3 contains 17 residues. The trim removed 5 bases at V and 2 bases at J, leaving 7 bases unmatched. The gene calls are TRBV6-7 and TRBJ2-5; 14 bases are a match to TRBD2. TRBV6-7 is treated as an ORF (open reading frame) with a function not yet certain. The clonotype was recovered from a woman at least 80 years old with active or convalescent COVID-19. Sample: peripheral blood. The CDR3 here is CASSQPRLAGGQETQYF. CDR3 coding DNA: TGTGCCAGCAGTCAACCCAGACTAGCGGGGGGGCAAGAGACCCAGTACTTC.